One sample yielded the 21 T cell receptor beta chains listed below, sequenced in a study of blood T cells in healthy people across ages. A sample-barcoded 5' primer and a J-beta primer mix were used in a second PCR of about 7 to 12 cycles. TCRdb passed the 5' RACE reads through MiXCR, listing each CDR3 protein once. Of about 1.6 million distinct CDR3 sequences detected, 30% to 40% appear once; the ten largest clones hold roughly 10%. Sequences were obtained from blood. The receptors stem from a woman aged 30 to 39 in good health.

The chain carries TRBV27 and TRBJ2-7; D possibly corresponds to TRBD1 (5 bases). The length of the CDR3 is 15 residues. Germline CDR1 MNHEY, CDR2 SMNVEV (reference sequence). V lost 0 bases and J 2 bases, leaving 11 bases between the germline ends. The chain's CDR3 is CASSLSGLGPYEQYF. DNA for the CDR3: TGTGCCAGCAGTTTATCGGGGCTGGGCCCCTACGAGCAGTACTTC.

A word on this clonotype: At one end, the junction sequence differs from germline, possibly due to a read error. V and J are TRBV20-1 and TRBJ2-7; D may be TRBD1 (6 bases). Per germline, CDR1 DFQATT and CDR2 SNEGSKA (reference sequence). The CDR3 extends over 16 amino acids. As DNA, the CDR3 is TGCAGTGCTAGAGATCCCAGGGGACCAAGCTCCTACGAGCACTACTTC. Translating gives CSARDPRGPSSYEHYF.

This clonotype has just a few counts. The V and J genes are TRBV14 and TRBJ2-7, with unresolved D. This CDR3 has 14 amino acids. V dropped 4 bases and J dropped 3 bases, with 13 bases sitting between them. Germline-derived CDR1 and CDR2 are SGHDN and FVKESK. DNA for the CDR3: TGTGCCAGCAGCCGCGGCGCTTTGAACTACGAGCAGTACTTC. Amino acids: CASSRGALNYEQYF. Full variable domain (remainder filled in from reference TRBV14 and TRBJ2-7): EAGVTQFPSHSVIEKGQTVTLRCDPISGHDNLYWYRRVMGKEIKFLLHFVKESKQDESGMPNNRFLAERTGGTYSTLKVQPAELEDSGVYFCASSRGALNYEQYFGPGTRLTVT.

In regard to this clonotype: A much larger clone lies one base from this, so it may be a read error. The rearrangement joins TRBV29-1 to TRBJ2-7; 14 bases match TRBD2. The V segment lost 3 bases and the J segment 0 bases; nucleotides outside the gene matches: 10. The CDR3 has 18 residues. In germline, CDR1 is SQVTM, CDR2 ANQGSEA. CDR3 sequence: CSVDLRTSGRPSSYEQYF. The CDR3 region has the DNA TGCAGCGTTGATCTGAGGACTAGCGGGAGGCCTAGCTCCTACGAGCAGTACTTC.

This chain connects TRBV11-2 to TRBJ2-1; D is possibly TRBD2 (6 bases). V was trimmed by 1 base and J by 12 bases, leaving 10 bases between them. Germline lookup yields CDR1 SGHAT and CDR2 FQNNGV. The CDR3 consists of 12 residues. The CDR3 region is CASSLGIGGQFF. CDR3 in DNA: TGTGCCAGCAGCTTAGGGATCGGGGGGCAGTTCTTC. The variable domain in full, with the rest retrieved from reference TRBV11-2 and TRBJ2-1, is EAGVAQSPRYKIIEKRQSVAFWCNPISGHATLYWYQQILGQGPKLLIQFQNNGVVDDSQLPKDRFSAERLKGVDSTLKIQPAKLEDSAVYLCASSLGIGGQFFGPGTRLTVL.

On this clonotype: Germline is not matched at one junction end, which may reflect a read error. The CDR3 reads CTSSLERGNEQYF. CDR3 nucleotides: TGCACCAGCAGCTTGGAGCGAGGGAACGAGCAGTACTTC. The V and J genes are TRBV5-1 and TRBJ2-4, with a weak D call TRBD2 (5 bases). The J call may be incorrect, as the DNA end agrees better with TRBJ2-7. There are 13 residues in the CDR3. Germline loops: CDR1 SGHRS, CDR2 YFSETQ.

This clonotype has just a few counts. The V gene is TRBV5-1, the J gene TRBJ2-7; the D gene is possibly TRBD2 (6 bases). Germline CDR1 reads SGHRS; CDR2 reads YFSETQ. The CDR3 sequence is 13 residues long. V lost 4 bases to trimming and J lost 6 bases, with 14 bases between them. CDR3 residues: CASSPGLLLEQYF. DNA for the CDR3: TGCGCCAGCAGCCCGGGACTCCTCCTCGAGCAGTACTTC.

J is TRBJ2-1 and V is TRBV7-8; perhaps TRBD2 as D (6 bases). The CDR3 consists of 16 residues. Trimming stripped 2 bases from V and 4 bases from J, with 15 bases between. In germline, CDR1 is SGHVS, CDR2 FQNEAQ. DNA for the CDR3: TGTGCCAGCAGCTTATCCCCGGGGGTCCAATACAATGAGCAGTTCTTC. Protein: CASSLSPGVQYNEQFF.

This clonotype has at least ten counts. The V and J genes are TRBV20-1 and TRBJ1-6, with a possible D match to TRBD1 (6 bases). The germline V gene has CDR1 DFQATT and CDR2 SNEGSKA (reference sequence). The germline V and J ends were trimmed by 7 bases and 9 bases, with 16 bases remaining between them. The CDR3 has 13 amino acids. CDR3 amino acids: CSVQPTGFSPLHF. The CDR3 bases are TGCAGTGTCCAACCCACAGGGTTTTCACCCCTCCACTTT.

This clonotype appeared a few times. The V and J genes are TRBV4-1 and TRBJ2-7; TRBD2 matches at 8 bases. Per the germline V gene, CDR1 is MGHRA and CDR2 is YSYEKL. The CDR3 extends over 16 amino acids. After removal of 0 bases from V and 7 bases from J, the junction contained 11 bases not matched to a gene. CDR3 sequence: CASSQDFGGGTREQYF. CDR3 nucleotides: TGCGCCAGCAGCCAAGATTTCGGGGGGGGGACTCGGGAGCAGTACTTC.

The V gene is TRBV27, the J gene TRBJ2-7; D may be TRBD1 or TRBD2 (5 bases each). The V end was cut by 3 bases, the J end by 4 bases, with 13 bases between. Germline V CDR1 and CDR2: MNHEY, SMNVEV (reference sequence). The CDR3 sequence is 14 residues long. The CDR3: CASSFGASVYEQYF. As DNA, the CDR3 is TGTGCCAGCAGTTTCGGGGCCTCGGTATACGAGCAGTACTTC.

In this sample, this clonotype turned up a few times. V gene TRBV6-6 combines with J gene TRBJ2-7; 14 positions agree with TRBD2. The CDR3 is 14 amino acids. The germline CDR1 and CDR2 sequences are MNHNY and SVGAGI (reference sequence). The J segment lost 6 bases and the V segment lost 6 bases, leaving 4 bases of the junction unmatched. This CDR3 reads CASRQTSGRGEQYF. CDR3 sequence (DNA): TGTGCCAGCAGGCAGACTAGCGGGAGGGGCGAGCAGTACTTC.

At least ten counts were recorded for this clonotype. This chain links TRBV7-2 with TRBJ1-2; weak D call: TRBD1 (6 bases). Trimming stripped 4 bases from V and 6 bases from J, with 12 bases between. CDR3 length equals 13 residues. CDR1 SGHTA and CDR2 FQGNSA come from the germline V gene. For the CDR3, the DNA is TGTGCCAGCAGCTGGGGGCATAATAATGGCTACACCTTC. The encoded protein is CASSWGHNNGYTF.

The CDR3 coding sequence is TGTGCCAGCAGCCCCCCCGGACTAGCGGGGAACGAGCAGTACTTC. Its translation: CASSPPGLAGNEQYF. The chain recombines TRBV25-1 with TRBJ2-7; 12 bases map to TRBD2. The CDR3 length is 15 residues. Germline V gene lookup returns CDR1 MGHDK and CDR2 SYGVNS. J gave up 5 bases and V 6 bases, and 8 bases lay outside the gene matches.

This clonotype was seen only a few times. The chain uses TRBV5-1 and TRBJ2-5, with 11 nucleotides matching TRBD2. Germline V gene data show CDR1 as SGHRS and CDR2 as YFSETQ. The V gene end was trimmed by 4 bases and the J gene end by 4 bases; junction bases not matched to a gene: 12. This CDR3 is built from 17 residues. The CDR3 DNA follows: TGCGCCAGCAGCCGTGGCACTAGCGGGAGTGTGTTAGAGACCCAGTACTTC. This encodes CASSRGTSGSVLETQYF.

The chain uses TRBV27 and TRBJ1-3, with unresolved D. The CDR3 is 18 residues long. Germline V gene sequence: CDR1 MNHEY, CDR2 SMNVEV (reference sequence). The ends were cut back, 6 bases at V and 2 bases at J, with 23 bases in the middle. The CDR3 nucleotides read TGTGCCAGCAGCTCAACTCCCAGACCGACGCGAACTGGAAACACCATATATTTT. Translating it yields CASSSTPRPTRTGNTIYF.

The chain carries TRBV7-7 and TRBJ2-2; no reliable D call. V lost 1 base and J 4 bases, leaving 7 bases between the germline ends. Germline CDR1 reads SSHAT; CDR2 reads FNYEAQ (reference sequence). The CDR3 length is 14 residues. In DNA, the CDR3 is TGTGCCAGCAGCTTAGACGTTGGCACCGGGGAGCTGTTTTTT. Translated: CASSLDVGTGELFF.

This clonotype came up a few times. The gene calls are TRBV10-3 and TRBJ1-2, with TRBD1 matching 7 bases. There are 15 residues in the CDR3. J lost 8 bases, V lost 2 bases, and 11 bases had no gene match. Germline V lookup: CDR1 ENHRY, CDR2 SYGVKD. CDR3 protein: CAISEDRVKPWGYTF. In nucleotides, the CDR3 is TGTGCCATCAGTGAGGACAGGGTGAAACCTTGGGGCTACACCTTC.

The rearrangement uses TRBV29-1 and TRBJ2-7; 7 nucleotides align to TRBD1. The CDR3 extends over 13 amino acids. The junction had 8 bases not matched to a gene; V was cut back by 6 bases and J by 3 bases. Germline V gene data show CDR1 as SQVTM and CDR2 as ANQGSEA. CDR3: CSVSKTGSYEQYF. DNA for the CDR3: TGCAGCGTGTCGAAGACAGGGAGCTACGAGCAGTACTTC.

The V and J genes are TRBV4-2 and TRBJ2-1; D could derive from TRBD1 or TRBD2 (5 bases each). The CDR3 spans 15 residues. CDR1 is LGHNA and CDR2 is YNFKEQ in the germline V gene. V was shortened by 4 bases and J by 9 bases, with 19 bases between the two germline ends. The DNA of the CDR3 is TGTGCCAGCAGCCGATCCCGGGACCTTCGGAGTGAGCAGTTCTTC. This sequence encodes CASSRSRDLRSEQFF.

In nucleotides, the CDR3 is TGTGCCAGCAGCCAAGATCGGTTGGGAGGGGCAGATACGCAGTATTTT. Protein: CASSQDRLGGADTQYF. This sequence joins TRBV3-1 and TRBJ2-3; the match to TRBD2 covers 7 bases. The V gene end was trimmed by 0 bases and the J gene end by 4 bases; junction bases not matched to a gene: 7. This CDR3 spans 16 amino acids. CDR1 is LGHDT and CDR2 is YNNKEL in the germline V gene (reference sequence).